The 11 T cell receptor beta chains presented below share a single source sample, sequenced in a study of blood T cell repertoires in COVID-19. Libraries were prepared by immunoSEQ multiplex PCR; TCRdb keeps only in-frame clonotypes and omits some of them. The sample yields roughly 53,000 clones, roughly 77% seen once. The sequenced sample consisted of peripheral blood. Every receptor here comes from a man aged 70-80 years with active or convalescent COVID-19.

The table lists this clone with a count of one. V usage is TRBV6-5 and J usage is TRBJ1-2; no firm D call. Trimming removed 7 bases at V and 4 bases at J, with 16 bases between. This CDR3 comprises 14 residues. Germline V CDR1 and CDR2: MNHEY, SVGAGI. The CDR3 DNA is TGTGCCAGCACCCCCCGGGTCGAGGGCTATGGCTACACCTTC. This gives the protein CASTPRVEGYGYTF.

The rearrangement uses TRBV24-1 and TRBJ1-2, with 10 bases aligning to TRBD1. The V gene's germline CDR1 is KGHDR and CDR2 SFDVKD. This CDR3 is built from 16 residues. Trimming removed 3 bases from V and 4 bases from J; junction bases left unmatched: 7. For the CDR3, the DNA is TGTGCCACCAGTGATCCCCGACAGGGGGCCGGCTATGGCTACACCTTC. Its protein is CATSDPRQGAGYGYTF.

The chain has TRBV12-3 or TRBV12-4 and TRBJ2-5; unclear D gene. V lost 4 bases to trimming and J lost 2 bases, with 2 bases between them. This CDR3 contains 11 residues. CDR3 sequence reads: CASSSQETQYF. The CDR3, as DNA: TGTGCCAGCAGTTCGCAAGAGACCCAGTACTTC.

The chain employs TRBV5-5 and TRBJ2-1, with 9 bases fitting TRBD1. CDR1 is SGHKS, CDR2 YYEKEE, per germline (reference sequence). The CDR3 runs to 15 residues. The ends lost 0 bases at V and 4 bases at J; junction bases unmatched: 2. The CDR3 loop reads CASSLGGTGYNEQFF. The CDR3 DNA reads TGTGCCAGCAGCTTGGGGGGGACAGGGTACAATGAGCAGTTCTTC. The whole variable domain, filled in from reference TRBV5-5 and TRBJ2-1, reads DAGVTQSPTHLIKTRGQQVTLRCSPISGHKSVSWYQQVLGQGPQFIFQYYEKEERGRGNFPDRFSARQFPNYSSELNVNALLLGDSALYLCASSLGGTGYNEQFFGPGTRLTVL.

This chain links TRBV6-5 with TRBJ1-1; no clear D. Germline CDR1 is MNHEY and CDR2 is SVGAGI. The CDR3 runs 13 residues. Trimming took off 7 bases at V and 1 base at J, with 10 bases between the two ends. The CDR3 spells CASTLTGNTEAFF. For the CDR3, the DNA is TGTGCCAGCACCTTGACTGGGAACACTGAAGCTTTCTTT.

This clone was counted a single time. The chain is built from TRBV13 and TRBJ2-5; possibly TRBD2 for D (6 bases). Deletions cut 5 bases from V and 5 bases from J, with 21 bases between. The CDR3 loop spans 16 amino acids. The germline V gene has CDR1 PRHDT and CDR2 FYEKMQ (reference sequence). Here the CDR3 DNA reads TGTGCCAGCAGCGGGATAGTGGCGGGAACTTCTGAGACCCAGTACTTC. This sequence encodes CASSGIVAGTSETQYF.

This clone has just a few counts. The chain is built from TRBV30 and TRBJ1-1; TRBD1 is a possible D gene (5 bases). V was trimmed by 8 bases and J by 1 base, leaving 11 bases between them. The CDR3 sequence is 12 residues long. Per the germline V gene, CDR1 is GTSNPN and CDR2 is SVGIG (reference sequence). The CDR3 sequence: CAGLGGNTEAFF. The CDR3 DNA sequence: TGTGCCGGACTGGGGGGGAACACTGAAGCTTTCTTT.

The chain joins TRBV7-3 to TRBJ1-1; possible D gene TRBD1, 6 bases. The CDR3 runs to 14 residues. Germline lookup yields CDR1 SGHTA and CDR2 FQGTGA. Trimming left V 2 bases short and J 5 bases short, with 12 bases between. CDR3 nucleotide sequence: TGTGCCAGCAGCTTAGAAGCACAGGGAACTGAAGCTTTCTTT. This sequence encodes CASSLEAQGTEAFF.

V usage is TRBV11-2 and J usage is TRBJ1-6; tentative D call: TRBD1 (5 bases). The germline V and J ends were trimmed by 3 bases and 8 bases, with 14 bases remaining between them. The CDR3 sequence is 15 residues long. Germline V gene lookup returns CDR1 SGHAT and CDR2 FQNNGV. Here the CDR3 reads CASSFTQGHDSPLHF. CDR3 nucleotides: TGTGCCAGCAGCTTCACTCAGGGTCACGATTCACCCCTCCACTTT.

This chain links TRBV10-3 with TRBJ1-3; 9 bases are a match to TRBD1. CDR1 and CDR2 (germline): ENHRY, SYGVKD. With V trimmed by 6 bases and J by 3 bases, 6 bases remained unmatched. This CDR3 has 15 amino acids. The CDR3 region is CAIRTGGEFGNTIYF. CDR3 in DNA: TGTGCCATCAGAACAGGGGGCGAATTTGGAAACACCATATATTTT.

V usage is TRBV11-3 and J usage is TRBJ2-1; D possibly corresponds to TRBD1 (6 bases). V was shortened by 1 base and J by 6 bases, with 10 bases between the two germline ends. Per the germline V gene, CDR1 is SGHNT and CDR2 is YENEEA. This CDR3 contains 14 residues. CDR3 residues: CASSLAGEINEQFF. The CDR3 nucleotides read TGTGCCAGCAGCTTAGCAGGGGAGATCAATGAGCAGTTCTTC.